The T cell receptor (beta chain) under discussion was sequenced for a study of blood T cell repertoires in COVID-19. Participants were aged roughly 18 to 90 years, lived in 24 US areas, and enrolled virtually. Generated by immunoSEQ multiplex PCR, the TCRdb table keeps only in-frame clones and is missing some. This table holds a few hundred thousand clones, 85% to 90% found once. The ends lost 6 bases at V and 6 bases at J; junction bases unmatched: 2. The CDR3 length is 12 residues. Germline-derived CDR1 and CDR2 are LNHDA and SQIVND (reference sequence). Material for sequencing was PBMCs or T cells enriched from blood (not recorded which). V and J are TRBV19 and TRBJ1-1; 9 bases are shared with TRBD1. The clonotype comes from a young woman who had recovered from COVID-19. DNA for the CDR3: TGTGCCAGTAGCGACAGGGGGTCTGAAGCTTTCTTT. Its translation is CASSDRGSEAFF. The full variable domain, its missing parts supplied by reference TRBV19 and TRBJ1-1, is DGGITQSPKYLFRKEGQNVTLSCEQNLNHDAMYWYRQDPGQGLRLIYYSQIVNDFQKGDIAEGYSVSREKKESFPLTVTSAQKNPTAFYLCASSDRGSEAFFGQGTRLTVV.